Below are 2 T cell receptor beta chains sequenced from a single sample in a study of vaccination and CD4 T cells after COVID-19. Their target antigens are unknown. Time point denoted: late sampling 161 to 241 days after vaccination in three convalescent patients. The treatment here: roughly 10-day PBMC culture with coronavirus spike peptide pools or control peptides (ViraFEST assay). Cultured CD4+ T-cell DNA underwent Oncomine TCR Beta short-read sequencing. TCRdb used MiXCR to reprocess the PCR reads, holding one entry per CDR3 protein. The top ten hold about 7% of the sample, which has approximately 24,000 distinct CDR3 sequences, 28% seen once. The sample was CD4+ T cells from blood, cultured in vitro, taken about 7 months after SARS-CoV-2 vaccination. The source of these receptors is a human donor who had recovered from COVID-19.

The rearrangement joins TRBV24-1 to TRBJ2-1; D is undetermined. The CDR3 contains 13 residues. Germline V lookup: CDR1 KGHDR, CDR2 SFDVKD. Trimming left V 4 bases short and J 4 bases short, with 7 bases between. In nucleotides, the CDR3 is TGTGCCACCAGTGAAAACAGTTACAATGAGCAGTTCTTC. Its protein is CATSENSYNEQFF.

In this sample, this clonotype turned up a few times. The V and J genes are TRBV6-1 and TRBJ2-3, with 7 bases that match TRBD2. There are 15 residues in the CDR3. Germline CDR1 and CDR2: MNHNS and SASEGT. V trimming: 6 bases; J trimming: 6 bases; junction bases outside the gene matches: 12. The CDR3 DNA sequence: TGTGCCAGCAGACGCCCTAGCGGAGGAGCGGATACGCAGTATTTT. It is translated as CASRRPSGGADTQYF.